This T cell receptor (beta chain) was observed in a study of blood T cell repertoires in COVID-19. Study context: PBMCs, B-cell-depleted T cells, or T cells were the source of the cDNA or gDNA that made up the material.

Under the authors' procedure: Reference gene primer amplification in the assay estimated nucleated cell counts. The assay was immunoSEQ multiplex PCR, and TCRdb's table has in-frame clones only and misses some. Clone size and the V and J calls come from that table; the DNA yielded D and trimming. The table records about 300,000 clones, just under 90% of them present only once. The CDR3 sequence is 15 residues long. The germline gives CDR1 MNHEY, CDR2 SVGAGI. V was cut by 6 bases and J by 2 bases, with 14 bases left in between. The clonotype comes from a woman between 50 and 59 years old with COVID-19, enrolled during active disease. The V gene is TRBV6-5, the J gene TRBJ1-5; possibly TRBD1 for D (5 bases). Specimen: peripheral blood. The CDR3 spells CASRPRPTGNQPQHF. CDR3 DNA: TGTGCCAGCAGACCCCGACCGACAGGCAATCAGCCCCAGCATTTT.